This T cell receptor beta chain was sequenced during a study of graft-versus-host responses after intestinal transplantation. Germline CDR1 reads SNHLY; CDR2 reads FYNNEI. The CDR3 is made up of 12 amino acids. The repertoire was sequenced with immunoSEQ multiplex PCR; TCRdb's copy has only in-frame clones and lacks some. The sample consists of about 96,000 clones, roughly 92% of them appearing once. In regard to this clone: Its cognate antigen is unknown. At one of its ends the junction is not consistent with the germline gene, which may arise from a read error.

V gene TRBV2 combines with J gene TRBJ1-2; D may be TRBD1 (6 bases). The receptor was derived from a human donor who received an intestinal transplant. This sample comprised unstimulated CD4+ T cells sorted from spleen or lymph node cells, obtained before intestinal transplant. The CDR3 DNA sequence: TGTGCCAGCAGACAAGTCCAGGGGTTTCAGCCCTTC. Protein sequence: CASRQVQGFQPF.